This is a list of T cell receptor beta chains from one sample in a study of T-cell reconstitution after alpha-beta-depleted transplantation in children. TCRdb reprocessed the PCR reads via MiXCR and lists one record per CDR3 protein. The profile covers 400,000 to 550,000 distinct CDR3 sequences, with roughly a tenth appearing a single time and around 2% taken by the ten largest. The sequenced sample was PBMCs, obtained before TCRalphabeta/CD19-depleted stem cell transplant. These TCRs come from a child younger than 10 with inherited bone marrow failure, due to receive a stem cell transplant. Both conserved end residues are part of each CDR3. D genes are given only for firm matches. Size values are once, few and many counts, or a class for expanded clones, and some rows have none.

>-|TRBJ1-6|14|TRBV11-2|many
TGTGCCAGCAGCTCCCCACCCTATAATTCACCCCTCCACTTT
CASSSPPYNSPLHF
>-|TRBJ1-2|15|TRBV7-8|many
TGTGCCAGCAGCTTATGGTTTGGGGGCAGAGACGGCTACACCTTC
CASSLWFGGRDGYTF
>-|TRBJ2-7|12|TRBV5-6|-
TGTGCCAGCAGCTTTTACCGTAACGAGCAGTACTTC
CASSFYRNEQYF
>TRBD1|TRBJ2-1|16|TRBV29-1|few
TGCAGCGTTGTACCTAGACACAGGGGGCGATACAATGAGCAGTTCTTC
CSVVPRHRGRYNEQFF
>TRBD2|TRBJ2-7|17|TRBV5-1|few
TGCGCCAGCAGCGGCCCGGGACTAGCGGGAGAATCGGGAGAGCAGTACTTC
CASSGPGLAGESGEQYF
>-|TRBJ2-7|14|TRBV5-1|many
TGCGCCAGCAGTCCCGGGGCAAACGACTACGAGCAGTACTTC
CASSPGANDYEQYF
>TRBD1|TRBJ2-7|15|TRBV5-1|many
TGCGCCAGCAGCTTGGATTTACACAGGGGAAACGAGCAGTACTTC
CASSLDLHRGNEQYF
>-|TRBJ1-1|12|TRBV29-1|many
TGCAGCGTTAACTCCCGCGGCACTGAAGCTTTCTTT
CSVNSRGTEAFF
>TRBD2|TRBJ2-5|16|TRBV4-1|few
TGCGCCAGCAGCCTTGGACTAGGCGCCCTCCAAGAGACCCAGTACTTC
CASSLGLGALQETQYF
>TRBD2|TRBJ2-1|18|TRBV4-2|many
TGTGCCAGCAGCCAAGAAATACCGGGACTAGCGGGCTACAATGAGCAGTTCTTC
CASSQEIPGLAGYNEQFF
>TRBD2|TRBJ2-5|14|TRBV12-3/TRBV12-4|many
TGTGCCAGCAGTTTGATGACCGGGAGGGAGACCCAGTACTTC
CASSLMTGRETQYF
>-|TRBJ2-1|13|TRBV29-1|many
TGCAGCTCTTGGGGGAGCTCCTACAATGAGCAGTTCTTC
CSSWGSSYNEQFF
>-|TRBJ2-3|16|TRBV6-1|-
TGTGCCAGCAGTGAAATAACAGGCTCTAGCACAGATACGCAGTATTTT
CASSEITGSSTDTQYF
>-|TRBJ2-4|16|TRBV28|few
TGTGCCAGCAGTTTTCCCGCGTCAATAGCCAAAAACATTCAGTACTTC
CASSFPASIAKNIQYF
>TRBD2|TRBJ2-1|13|TRBV5-6|many
TGTGCCAGCAGCCTGACTAGCGGGAGGGCCCTGTTCTTC
CASSLTSGRALFF
>TRBD2|TRBJ2-7|15|TRBV5-1|many
TGCGCCAGCAGCTTCGGACTAGCCCCTGCCTACGAGCAGTACTTC
CASSFGLAPAYEQYF
>-|TRBJ2-3|14|TRBV12-3/TRBV12-4|few
TGTGCCAGCAGTTTCCGTACGGGAGTGGTTACGCAGTATTTT
CASSFRTGVVTQYF
>TRBD2|TRBJ2-1|17|TRBV20-1|-
TGCAGTGCTAGGCCAACCTCCGGAAGCGGGAGTATGGGTGAGCAGTTCTTC
CSARPTSGSGSMGEQFF
>TRBD2|TRBJ2-3|14|TRBV5-1|many
TGCGCCAGCGGACTAGCGGGATACACAGATACGCAGTATTTT
CASGLAGYTDTQYF
>-|TRBJ2-1|15|TRBV10-3|many
TGTGCCATCGAGGACTACGGACCCAGGGGCAATGAGCAGTTCTTC
CAIEDYGPRGNEQFF
>TRBD2|TRBJ2-1|15|TRBV7-8|few
TGTGCCAGCAGCTTGTATAGCGGGAGGGGGAATGAGCAGTTCTTC
CASSLYSGRGNEQFF
>-|TRBJ2-5|13|TRBV6-2/TRBV6-3|many
TGTGCCAGCAGGGGGGCCAGTGGGGAGACCCAGTACTTC
CASRGASGETQYF
>-|TRBJ2-4|16|TRBV19|-
TGTGCCAGTAGTATAAGGATCAGGGCAGCCAAAAACATTCAGTACTTC
CASSIRIRAAKNIQYF
>-|TRBJ2-3|15|TRBV7-9|many
TGTGCCAGCAGCTTAGGGCCCGCAAGCACAGATACGCAGTATTTT
CASSLGPASTDTQYF
>-|TRBJ2-2|14|TRBV28|many
TGTGCCAGCAGTTTAGTACTAGGCCTCAGGGAGCTGTTTTTT
CASSLVLGLRELFF
>-|TRBJ2-5|14|TRBV7-9|-
TGTGCCAGCAGCGACCACCAGATCCAAGAGACCCAGTACTTC
CASSDHQIQETQYF
>-|TRBJ1-2|14|TRBV27|many
TGTGCCAGCAGTTTTTTCGGGGGAAACTATGGCTACACCTTC
CASSFFGGNYGYTF
>-|TRBJ2-5|13|TRBV12-3/TRBV12-4|-
TGTGCCAGCAGTTGGGGCCTTGGGGAGACCCAGTACTTC
CASSWGLGETQYF
>-|TRBJ2-7|15|TRBV4-2|many
TGTGCCAGCAGCCAAGGGTCCCAGGGTTCCGCCGAGCAGTACTTC
CASSQGSQGSAEQYF
>TRBD1|TRBJ2-2|14|TRBV29-1|-
TGCAGCGCTATGGACAGGGCCTACACCGGGGAGCTGTTTTTT
CSAMDRAYTGELFF
>-|TRBJ2-3|14|TRBV7-2|many
TGTGCCAGCAGCTTAGACTCGTACAAAGTTACGCAGTATTTT
CASSLDSYKVTQYF
>-|TRBJ1-2|15|TRBV7-2|many
TGTGCCAGCAGCGCACCAGTGGGAGCTGACTATGGCTACACCTTC
CASSAPVGADYGYTF
>TRBD1|TRBJ1-2|15|TRBV7-2|many
TGTGCCAGCAGCTTAGAGCCAGGGGGCTGGTATGGCTACACCTTC
CASSLEPGGWYGYTF
>-|TRBJ2-7|15|TRBV6-1|many
TGTGCCAGCAGTCTCCTACAGGGTCAGGCCTACGAGCAGTACTTC
CASSLLQGQAYEQYF
>TRBD1|TRBJ2-7|13|TRBV2|many
TGTGCCAGCAGTGGCCAGACAGGGGGCGAGCAGTACTTC
CASSGQTGGEQYF
>-|TRBJ2-5|14|TRBV28|many
TGTGCCAGCAGTTTAATAGCAGGGGGGGAGACCCAGTACTTC
CASSLIAGGETQYF
>-|TRBJ1-1|17|TRBV10-3|many
TGTGCCATCAGTGAGCCACCGGTGTCAGGGGCGTCCACTGAAGCTTTCTTT
CAISEPPVSGASTEAFF
>TRBD1|TRBJ2-1|14|TRBV29-1|-
TGCAGCGTTGATAAGGGGGCGTATTACAATGAGCAGTTCTTC
CSVDKGAYYNEQFF
>TRBD1|TRBJ2-1|14|TRBV7-7|-
TGCGCCGTTGGGGACGGGACAGGGGGCCATGAGCAGTTCTTC
CAVGDGTGGHEQFF
>-|TRBJ2-3|15|TRBV2|many
TGTGCCAGCAGTGAAGAGTCCCAGGGCACAGATACGCAGTATTTT
CASSEESQGTDTQYF
>TRBD2|TRBJ2-5|17|TRBV3-1|few
TGTGCCAGCAGCCCCGGACTAGCGGGAGGAAGTTGGGAGACCCAGTACTTC
CASSPGLAGGSWETQYF
>-|TRBJ2-5|12|TRBV12-3/TRBV12-4|many
TGTGCCAGCGGGGGCCTACAAGAGACCCAGTACTTC
CASGGLQETQYF
>TRBD2|TRBJ2-1|12|TRBV6-1|many
TGTGCCAGCAGTGAAACCGGGACTAGCGCTCGCTTC
CASSETGTSARF
>-|TRBJ1-4|13|TRBV20-1|many
TGCAGTGCCAGGAGGGGGGCTGATGAAAAACTGTTTTTT
CSARRGADEKLFF
>-|TRBJ2-7|11|TRBV20-1|many
TGCAGTGCTAACCCTTGGGGCGAGCAGTACTTC
CSANPWGEQYF
>TRBD1|TRBJ2-3|15|TRBV29-1|many
TGCAGCGTTTTACCAGACAGGGGGGGGGCAGATACGCAGTATTTT
CSVLPDRGGADTQYF
>TRBD2|TRBJ2-5|14|TRBV12-3/TRBV12-4|many
TGTGCCAGCAGTGGACTAGCGGACCAAGAGACCCAGTACTTC
CASSGLADQETQYF